This TCR beta chain was profiled in a study of T cells in Graves' hyperthyroidism and ophthalmopathy. Regarding the study as a whole: In simple terms, a model built on 13 V-J features told ophthalmopathy apart from stable hyperthyroidism.

Amplification yielded TCR beta CDR3 regions, with RNA transcripts as the source. When the TCR CDR3 underwent first-round RT-PCR, the HTBI primer set was used. One entry per CDR3 protein, called by TCRdb with MiXCR from the multiplex PCR reads. The sample has a few hundred thousand distinct CDR3 sequences, about a sixth seen once. With 4 bases clipped from V and 8 bases from J, the junction kept 12 bases outside the gene matches. There are 17 residues in the CDR3. The germline V gene has CDR1 MNHEY and CDR2 SMNVEV (reference sequence). This clonotype occurred a few times. Its specificity is unknown. This clonotype originated in a woman between 40 and 50 years old with Graves' ophthalmopathy. This sequence joins TRBV27 and TRBJ2-1; 12 positions match TRBD2. Sequencing was performed on blood. CDR3 DNA sequence: TGTGCCAGCAGTTCCTCCCGACTAGCGGGGGCGAATCATGAGCAGTTCTTC. Protein product: CASSSSRLAGANHEQFF.